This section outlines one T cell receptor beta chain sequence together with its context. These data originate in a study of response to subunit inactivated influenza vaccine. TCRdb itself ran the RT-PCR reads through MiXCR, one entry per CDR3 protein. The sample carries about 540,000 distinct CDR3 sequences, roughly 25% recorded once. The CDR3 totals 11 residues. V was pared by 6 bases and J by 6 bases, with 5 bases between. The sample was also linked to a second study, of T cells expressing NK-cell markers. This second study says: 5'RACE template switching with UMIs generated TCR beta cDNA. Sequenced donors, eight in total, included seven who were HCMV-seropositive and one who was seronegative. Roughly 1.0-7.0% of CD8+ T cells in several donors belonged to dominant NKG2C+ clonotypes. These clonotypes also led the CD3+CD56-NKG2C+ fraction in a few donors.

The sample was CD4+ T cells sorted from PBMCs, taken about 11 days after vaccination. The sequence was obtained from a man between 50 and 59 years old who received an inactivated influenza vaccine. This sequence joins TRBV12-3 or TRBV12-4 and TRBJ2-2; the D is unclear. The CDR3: CASSGPGELFF. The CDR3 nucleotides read TGTGCCAGCAGCGGTCCCGGGGAGCTGTTTTTT.